These 8 T cell receptor beta chains originate from one sample sequenced in a study of CD4 T cells in relation to SARS-CoV-2 and coronaviruses. The unexposed donors gave CD4+ T cells in 2011-2018, prior to COVID-19. The cells were cultured for under 13 days before CD4+ T cells were isolated. Method: immunoSEQ multiplex PCR; TCRdb's copy keeps in-frame clones and lacks some. The table lists around 23,000 clones, around 79% of them singletons. These receptors' antigens are unknown. Sequencing input: CD4+ T cells from PBMCs, cultured in vitro. The receptor source for this set is a human donor in good health.

V gene TRBV14 combines with J gene TRBJ1-4; the D gene is possibly TRBD1 (5 bases). In germline, CDR1 is SGHDN, CDR2 FVKESK. V shed 0 bases and J shed 7 bases, with 9 bases lying between them. This CDR3 is built from 14 residues. This CDR3 reads CASSQDLRGEKLFF. The DNA for the CDR3 is TGTGCCAGCAGCCAAGATTTGAGGGGTGAAAAACTGTTTTTT.

This clone has only one observation. The chain uses TRBV13 and TRBJ2-7; unclear D gene. The germline V gene has CDR1 PRHDT and CDR2 FYEKMQ (reference sequence). Trimming took off 2 bases at V and 2 bases at J, with 7 bases between the two ends. This CDR3 contains 13 residues. DNA for the CDR3: TGTGCCAGCAGCTTAAAGGGCCCCTACGAGCAGTACTTC. Protein: CASSLKGPYEQYF. The whole variable domain, remainder taken from reference TRBV13 and TRBJ2-7, is AAGVIQSPRHLIKEKRETATLKCYPIPRHDTVYWYQQGPGQDPQFLISFYEKMQSDKGSIPDRFSAQQFSDYHSELNMSSLELGDSALYFCASSLKGPYEQYFGPGTRLTVT.

The J gene is TRBJ2-1, the V gene TRBV5-1; 12 nucleotides agree with TRBD2. Germline CDR1 reads SGHRS; CDR2 reads YFSETQ. V lost 4 bases and J lost 6; bases outside the gene matches: 5. The CDR3 has 15 amino acids. The CDR3 spells CASSLGLAGGNEQFF. The CDR3 region has the DNA TGCGCCAGCAGCCTGGGACTAGCGGGTGGCAATGAGCAGTTCTTC.

In its sample, this clone was seen once. The DNA for the CDR3 is TGTGCCAGCAGTTATTTGGATAGCAATCAGCCCCAGCATTTT. Translating gives CASSYLDSNQPQHF. The rearrangement joins TRBV6-2 or TRBV6-3 to TRBJ1-5; no clear D gene. The CDR3 sequence is 14 residues long. V lost 3 bases to trimming and J lost 0 bases, with 6 bases between them. Germline loops: CDR1 MNHEY, CDR2 SVGEGT.

The V gene is TRBV6-5, the J gene TRBJ2-7, with 10 bases lining up with TRBD2. The V gene end was trimmed by 6 bases and the J gene end by 2 bases; junction bases not matched to a gene: 7. This CDR3 comprises 15 residues. Germline CDR1 and CDR2: MNHEY and SVGAGI. CDR3 amino acids: CASSPGLARTYEQYF. In DNA, the CDR3 is TGTGCCAGCAGCCCGGGACTAGCGAGGACCTACGAGCAGTACTTC.

The chain has TRBV2 and TRBJ2-5; 9 positions agree with TRBD2. The CDR3 length is 12 residues. The junction had 5 bases not matched to a gene; V was cut back by 8 bases and J by 7 bases. Germline CDR1 is SNHLY and CDR2 is FYNNEI. The CDR3 loop is CASQREAVTQYF. CDR3 DNA sequence: TGTGCCAGCCAGCGGGAGGCGGTGACCCAGTACTTC.

The V gene is TRBV28, the J gene TRBJ1-4; 11 nucleotides match TRBD1. CDR1 MDHEN and CDR2 SYDVKM come from the germline V gene. CDR3 length: 18 amino acids. V lost 7 bases, J lost 6 bases, and 16 bases stayed unmatched. The CDR3 DNA reads as TGTGCCAGCACCACGACCCTGGACAGGGGGCTTGGATATGAAAAACTGTTTTTT. This sequence encodes CASTTTLDRGLGYEKLFF.

The chain employs TRBV12-3 or TRBV12-4 and TRBJ1-1; D is possibly TRBD1 (6 bases). V lost 8 bases and J lost 0, with 10 bases in between. The CDR3 spans 13 residues. CDR3 sequence reads: CASEQGMNTEAFF. The CDR3 region has the DNA TGTGCCAGCGAACAGGGAATGAACACTGAAGCTTTCTTT.